This TCR beta chain was observed in a study of blood T cell repertoires in COVID-19. Study-wide context: Italy, Spain and the United States were the sources of the convalescent and acute COVID-19 samples. PBMCs, B-cell-depleted T cells, or T cells were the source of the cDNA or gDNA that made up the material.

The V end lost 5 bases, the J end lost 4 bases, and 17 bases lay between the germline ends. Germline CDR1 reads MDHEN; CDR2 reads SYDVKM. The CDR3 extends over 15 amino acids. Under the authors' procedure: From reference gene primer amplification, estimates of nucleated cell counts were derived. TCRdb keeps only in-frame clones here, not all; method: immunoSEQ multiplex PCR. The V and J calls and clone size are taken from that table; D and trimming were inferred from the DNA. The table records about 100,000 clones, around 84% of them present only once. The gene calls are TRBV28 and TRBJ1-1, with a tentative D call TRBD1 (5 bases). Sequenced: peripheral blood. This sequence was found in a woman in her 70s with active or convalescent COVID-19. CDR3 residues: CASSNNGAGSTEAFF. The CDR3 nucleotides are TGTGCCAGCAGTAATAATGGGGCCGGGAGCACTGAAGCTTTCTTT. Variable domain in full (rest from reference TRBV28 and TRBJ1-1): DVKVTQSSRYLVKRTGEKVFLECVQDMDHENMFWYRQDPGLGLRLIYFSYDVKMKEKGDIPEGYSVSREKKERFSLILESASTNQTSMYLCASSNNGAGSTEAFFGQGTRLTVV.